Listed below are T cell receptor beta chains from one sample, sequenced in a study of blood T cell repertoires in COVID-19. Assay: immunoSEQ multiplex PCR; the TCRdb copy retains only in-frame clones and omits some. The table includes about 210,000 clones, about 85% detected once. Input material: peripheral blood. The receptors were gathered from an elderly woman with acute or convalescent COVID-19. Each CDR3 is given with its conserved first and last residue. Each record gives: J gene, clone size, V gene, CDR3 protein. Clone size is given for some rows only: seen once, a few or many times, or a class if the clone is expanded.

j_gene: TRBJ2-7; abundance: few; v_gene: TRBV5-1; CDR3aa: CASSLGFGGGYEQYF
j_gene: TRBJ2-4; abundance: -; v_gene: TRBV4-2; CDR3aa: CASSQDLGGSGAKNIQYF
j_gene: TRBJ2-5; abundance: -; v_gene: TRBV12-3/TRBV12-4; CDR3aa: CASSLDSPETQYF
j_gene: TRBJ2-1; abundance: -; v_gene: TRBV7-8; CDR3aa: CASKPQLAAGNEQFF
j_gene: TRBJ1-1; abundance: -; v_gene: TRBV18; CDR3aa: CASSTGTGVVGAFF
j_gene: TRBJ2-5; abundance: once; v_gene: TRBV28; CDR3aa: CASSTRRGGETQYF
j_gene: TRBJ1-5; abundance: -; v_gene: TRBV18; CDR3aa: CASSPSLTGGQPQHF
j_gene: TRBJ1-5; abundance: -; v_gene: TRBV6-5; CDR3aa: CASSPRRGARQPQHF
j_gene: TRBJ2-3; abundance: -; v_gene: TRBV4-2; CDR3aa: CASSPIGDYSDTQYF
j_gene: TRBJ2-7; abundance: -; v_gene: TRBV7-2; CDR3aa: CASSYPTYEQYF
j_gene: TRBJ2-3; abundance: -; v_gene: TRBV27; CDR3aa: CASSSLAGGLTDTQYF
j_gene: TRBJ2-7; abundance: -; v_gene: TRBV6-4; CDR3aa: CASKSRGTYEQYF
j_gene: TRBJ1-1; abundance: -; v_gene: TRBV18; CDR3aa: CASLEVMRNTEAFF
j_gene: TRBJ1-2; abundance: -; v_gene: TRBV5-1; CDR3aa: CASSFDRDSSYGYTF
j_gene: TRBJ1-4; abundance: -; v_gene: TRBV7-2; CDR3aa: CASSPRQGWFEKLFF
j_gene: TRBJ2-2; abundance: -; v_gene: TRBV6-5; CDR3aa: CASRLGFTGELFF
j_gene: TRBJ2-1; abundance: -; v_gene: TRBV9; CDR3aa: CASSVDLSSYNEQFF
j_gene: TRBJ1-2; abundance: -; v_gene: TRBV19; CDR3aa: CASSTPSQGGGYGYTF
j_gene: TRBJ1-2; abundance: -; v_gene: TRBV29-1; CDR3aa: CSVEGVIGADGYTF
j_gene: TRBJ1-2; abundance: -; v_gene: TRBV28; CDR3aa: CASGVSGYNYGYTF
j_gene: TRBJ2-3; abundance: -; v_gene: TRBV3-1/TRBV3-2; CDR3aa: CASSQEGSSGRAGGSTDTQYF
j_gene: TRBJ2-7; abundance: -; v_gene: TRBV2; CDR3aa: CASRGLGFEQYF
j_gene: TRBJ2-1; abundance: -; v_gene: TRBV3-1/TRBV3-2; CDR3aa: CASSQGLAGFYNEQFF
j_gene: TRBJ2-3; abundance: once; v_gene: TRBV28; CDR3aa: CASSPQGSDTQYF
j_gene: TRBJ2-5; abundance: few; v_gene: TRBV2; CDR3aa: CASSENLLPGTQYF
j_gene: TRBJ1-1; abundance: -; v_gene: TRBV29-1; CDR3aa: CSVAWGGPGEAFF
j_gene: TRBJ1-2; abundance: -; v_gene: TRBV27; CDR3aa: CASSLSPRGIYGYTF
j_gene: TRBJ1-3; abundance: -; v_gene: TRBV19; CDR3aa: CASVINGAGNTIYF
j_gene: TRBJ1-5; abundance: -; v_gene: TRBV3-1/TRBV3-2; CDR3aa: CASSQVQGRPQHF
j_gene: TRBJ1-1; abundance: -; v_gene: TRBV11-3; CDR3aa: CASSPARGSTEAFF
j_gene: TRBJ2-7; abundance: -; v_gene: TRBV4-3; CDR3aa: CASSPGTGDYEQYF
j_gene: TRBJ2-7; abundance: -; v_gene: TRBV13; CDR3aa: CASSFLHGGLSYEQYF
j_gene: TRBJ2-7; abundance: -; v_gene: TRBV7-2; CDR3aa: CASSPGTPYEQYF
j_gene: TRBJ1-4; abundance: -; v_gene: TRBV5-1; CDR3aa: CASSLGQVEEGKLFF
j_gene: TRBJ1-5; abundance: -; v_gene: TRBV18; CDR3aa: CASSPGQGQGGTQHF
j_gene: TRBJ1-4; abundance: -; v_gene: TRBV6-5; CDR3aa: CASSRQGKSEKLFF
j_gene: TRBJ2-3; abundance: -; v_gene: TRBV10-3; CDR3aa: CATGTDTQYF
j_gene: TRBJ2-7; abundance: -; v_gene: TRBV11-2; CDR3aa: CASSFFSEQYF
j_gene: TRBJ2-5; abundance: -; v_gene: TRBV4-1; CDR3aa: CASSQEPQGGRETQYF
j_gene: TRBJ1-2; abundance: -; v_gene: TRBV6-5; CDR3aa: CASWGGVGYTF
j_gene: TRBJ2-7; abundance: -; v_gene: TRBV28; CDR3aa: CASSTPGTGSYEQYF
j_gene: TRBJ2-1; abundance: -; v_gene: TRBV19; CDR3aa: CASSIGPGLAAEQFF
j_gene: TRBJ1-6; abundance: -; v_gene: TRBV10-3; CDR3aa: CAISPGGVTGNSPLHF
j_gene: TRBJ2-7; abundance: -; v_gene: TRBV7-9; CDR3aa: CASINPGQSPYEQYF
j_gene: TRBJ2-7; abundance: -; v_gene: TRBV19; CDR3aa: CASSIVIAGVYEQYF
j_gene: TRBJ1-1; abundance: once; v_gene: TRBV5-6; CDR3aa: CASSHWDRESVTEAFF
j_gene: TRBJ2-1; abundance: -; v_gene: TRBV10-3; CDR3aa: CAISESGSGTLGFF
j_gene: TRBJ1-3; abundance: once; v_gene: TRBV5-1; CDR3aa: CASSLEALSSGNTIYF
j_gene: TRBJ2-7; abundance: -; v_gene: TRBV7-2; CDR3aa: CASSSFQYEQYF
j_gene: TRBJ2-2; abundance: -; v_gene: TRBV19; CDR3aa: CASSTAGLAGDTGELFF
j_gene: TRBJ2-2; abundance: -; v_gene: TRBV5-8; CDR3aa: CASTPVVAGGGTLFF
j_gene: TRBJ1-3; abundance: -; v_gene: TRBV5-1; CDR3aa: CASSLVFGRFGNTIYF
j_gene: TRBJ1-2; abundance: -; v_gene: TRBV7-2; CDR3aa: CASSLGRAGQGHGYTF
j_gene: TRBJ1-6; abundance: -; v_gene: TRBV3-1/TRBV3-2; CDR3aa: CASSRGGPPNSPLHF
j_gene: TRBJ2-7; abundance: -; v_gene: TRBV19; CDR3aa: CASSTVAASYEQYF
j_gene: TRBJ2-5; abundance: once; v_gene: TRBV19; CDR3aa: CASSIAGAGLTQYF
j_gene: TRBJ1-1; abundance: -; v_gene: TRBV9; CDR3aa: CASSVTLDMNTEAFF
j_gene: TRBJ1-5; abundance: -; v_gene: TRBV19; CDR3aa: CASSRQYNQPQHF